This T cell receptor beta chain was captured by sequencing in a study of T cell repertoires in cytomegalovirus infection. Study-level information: Based on public TCR beta signatures, there were indications of CMV infection and of a matching HLA type.

Trimming took off 3 bases at V and 0 bases at J, with 9 bases between the two ends. There are 15 residues in the CDR3. Germline CDR1 SEHNR, CDR2 FQNEAQ (reference sequence). This clonotype showed up just a few times. Its cognate antigen is unknown. The study, taken as a whole, reports: Carriers of CMV and the relevant HLA type were discriminated by public TCR beta frequency. It was HLA-C-restricted CMV-specific TCR beta clonotypes that dominated the response ex vivo.

MiXCR, applied by TCRdb to the reads, yields one record per CDR3 protein. The data show about 740,000 distinct CDR3 sequences, 35% to 45% seen once. The TCR originated in a human donor in good health (CMV status not recorded). Some clones in this sample may be carry-over from other donors' samples. V is TRBV7-9 and J is TRBJ2-1; possible D gene TRBD2, 5 bases. The sample was PBMCs. CDR3 sequence: CASSFREPSYNEQFF. The CDR3 region has the DNA TGTGCCAGCAGCTTCCGGGAACCCTCCTACAATGAGCAGTTCTTC.